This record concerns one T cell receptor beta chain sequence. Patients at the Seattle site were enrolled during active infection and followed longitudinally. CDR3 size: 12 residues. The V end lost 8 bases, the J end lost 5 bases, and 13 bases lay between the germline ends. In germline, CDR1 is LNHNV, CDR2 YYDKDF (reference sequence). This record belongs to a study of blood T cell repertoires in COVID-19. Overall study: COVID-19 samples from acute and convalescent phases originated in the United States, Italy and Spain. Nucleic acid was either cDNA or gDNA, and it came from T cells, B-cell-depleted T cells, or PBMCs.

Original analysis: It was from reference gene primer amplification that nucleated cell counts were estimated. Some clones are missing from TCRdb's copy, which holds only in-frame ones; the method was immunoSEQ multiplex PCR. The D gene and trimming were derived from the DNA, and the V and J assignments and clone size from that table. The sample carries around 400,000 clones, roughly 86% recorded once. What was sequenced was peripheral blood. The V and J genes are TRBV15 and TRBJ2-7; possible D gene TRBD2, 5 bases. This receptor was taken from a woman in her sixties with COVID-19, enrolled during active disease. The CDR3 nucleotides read TGTGCCACCGGGCGAGGGTATAACGAGCAGTACTTC. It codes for CATGRGYNEQYF.